The rows below give T cell receptor beta chains drawn from one sample of a study of blood T cell repertoires in COVID-19. Sequenced by immunoSEQ multiplex PCR; TCRdb stores in-frame clones only, minus some. This repertoire shows 140,000 to 150,000 clones, around 87% found once; its top ten account for approximately 9%. Sequencing was carried out using peripheral blood. These receptors came from a woman in her forties or fifties with active or convalescent COVID-19. The CDR3 runs from the conserved cysteine through the conserved F or W. The D gene is left open where the match is weak. Some rows have no size entry. The others give once, few or many, or a class for an expanded clone.

d_call	v_call	clone_size	j_call	cdr3_nt	cdr3_aa
TRBD1	TRBV11-2	.	TRBJ2-5	TGTGCCAGCAGCTTCCCCGAGGGGGCCGTTAATCAAGAGACCCAGTACTTC	CASSFPEGAVNQETQYF
TRBD1	TRBV19	.	TRBJ2-2	TGTGCCAGTAGTATATCACGGACAGGGGGCACCGGGGAGCTGTTTTTT	CASSISRTGGTGELFF
TRBD1	TRBV27	.	TRBJ1-5	TGTGCCAGCAGTTTATCCGGGACAGGGGTTTCGTGGCAGCCCCAGCATTTT	CASSLSGTGVSWQPQHF
TRBD2	TRBV10-2	.	TRBJ2-1	TGCGCCAGCAGTGAACCAGCGGGGGGGCTCGGGTCCTACAATGAGCAGTTCTTC	CASSEPAGGLGSYNEQFF
TRBD1	TRBV27	.	TRBJ2-4	TGTGCCAGCAGTTATAGGACAGGAAACATTCAGTACTTC	CASSYRTGNIQYF
TRBD2	TRBV9	once	TRBJ2-3	TGTGCCAGCAGCTATACCGGGAGCGGGAGGGGGACAGATACGCAGTATTTT	CASSYTGSGRGTDTQYF
.	TRBV30	once	TRBJ1-1	TGTGCCTGGAGAACAGTGGACACTGAAGCTTTCTTT	CAWRTVDTEAFF
.	TRBV6-5	once	TRBJ1-1	TGTGCCAGCAGCGTTGGGGCTTTGGGGAACACTGAAGCTTTCTTT	CASSVGALGNTEAFF
.	TRBV9	.	TRBJ1-1	TGTGCCAGCAGCCAAGTGCATTTAACAGGGAACACTGAAGCTTTCTTT	CASSQVHLTGNTEAFF
TRBD1	TRBV27	.	TRBJ2-1	TGTGCCAGCAGTCTAGGACAGGGTGGGGGCAATGAGCAGTTCTTC	CASSLGQGGGNEQFF
TRBD2	TRBV6-5	once	TRBJ2-7	TGTGCCAGCAGTTACTCGTTTCCTAGCGGGAGCTACGAGCAGTACTTC	CASSYSFPSGSYEQYF
.	TRBV4-1	.	TRBJ1-5	TGCGCCAGCAGCGAGGCAGGGCTCCAGCCCCAGCATTTT	CASSEAGLQPQHF
.	TRBV19	.	TRBJ1-4	TGTGCCAGTAGTATAGGTCGCACTAGCGAGTGGGAAAAACTGTTTTTT	CASSIGRTSEWEKLFF
.	TRBV20-1	.	TRBJ1-2	TGCAGTGCTAGTTCAACAGGGTTTGGCGGCTACACCTTC	CSASSTGFGGYTF
TRBD2	TRBV5-4	.	TRBJ2-6	TGTGCCAGCAGCACCCGAGCGGGGGGGCCGGTTGGGGCCAACGTCCTGACTTTC	CASSTRAGGPVGANVLTF
.	TRBV9	.	TRBJ1-2	TGTGCCAGCAGCGTCGACATAGCCCTGGGTGCAGGGTATGGCTACACCTTC	CASSVDIALGAGYGYTF